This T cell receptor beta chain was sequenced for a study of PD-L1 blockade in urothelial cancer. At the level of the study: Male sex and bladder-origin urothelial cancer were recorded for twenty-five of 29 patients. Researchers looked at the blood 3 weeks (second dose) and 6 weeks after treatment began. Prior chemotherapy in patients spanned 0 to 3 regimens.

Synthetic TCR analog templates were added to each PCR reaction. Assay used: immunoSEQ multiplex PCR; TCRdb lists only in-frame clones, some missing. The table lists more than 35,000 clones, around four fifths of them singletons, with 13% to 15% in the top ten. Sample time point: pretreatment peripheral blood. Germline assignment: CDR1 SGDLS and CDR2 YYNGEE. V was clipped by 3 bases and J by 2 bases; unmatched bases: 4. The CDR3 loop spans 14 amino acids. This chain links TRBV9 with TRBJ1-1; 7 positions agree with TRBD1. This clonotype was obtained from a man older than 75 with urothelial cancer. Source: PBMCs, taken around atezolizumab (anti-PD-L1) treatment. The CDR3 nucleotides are TGTGCCAGCAGCGCTGGACAGGCAAACACTGAAGCTTTCTTT. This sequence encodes CASSAGQANTEAFF.